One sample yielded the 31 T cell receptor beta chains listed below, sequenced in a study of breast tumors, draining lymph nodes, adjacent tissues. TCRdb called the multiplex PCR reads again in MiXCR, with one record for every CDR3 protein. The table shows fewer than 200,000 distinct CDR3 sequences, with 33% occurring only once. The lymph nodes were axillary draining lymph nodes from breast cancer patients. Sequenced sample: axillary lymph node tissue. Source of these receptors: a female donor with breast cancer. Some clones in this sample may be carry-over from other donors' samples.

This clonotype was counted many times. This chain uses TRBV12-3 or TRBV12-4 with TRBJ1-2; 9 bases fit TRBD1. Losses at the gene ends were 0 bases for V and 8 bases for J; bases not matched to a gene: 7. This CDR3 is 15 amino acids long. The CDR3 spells CASSLALGTGRGYTF. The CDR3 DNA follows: TGTGCCAGCAGTTTAGCGCTAGGGACAGGGAGGGGCTACACCTTC.

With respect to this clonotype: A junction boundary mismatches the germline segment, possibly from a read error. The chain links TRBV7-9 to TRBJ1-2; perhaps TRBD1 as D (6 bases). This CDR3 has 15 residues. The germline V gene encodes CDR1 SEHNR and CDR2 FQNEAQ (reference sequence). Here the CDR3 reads CASSLGQTGDYGYPF. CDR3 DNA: TGTGCCAGCAGCTTAGGACAGACAGGAGACTATGGCTACCCCTTC. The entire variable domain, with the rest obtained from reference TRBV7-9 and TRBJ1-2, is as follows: DTGVSQNPRHKITKRGQNVTFRCDPISEHNRLYWYRQTLGQGPEFLTYFQNEAQLEKSRLLSDRFSAERPKGSFSTLEIQRTEQGDSAMYLCASSLGQTGDYGYPFGSGTRLTVV.

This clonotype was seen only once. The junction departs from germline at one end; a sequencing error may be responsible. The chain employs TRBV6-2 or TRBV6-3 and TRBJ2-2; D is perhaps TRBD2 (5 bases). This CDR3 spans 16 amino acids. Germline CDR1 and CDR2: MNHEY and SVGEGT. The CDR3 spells CASKATGKTNTGEPFF. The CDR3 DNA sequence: TGTGCCAGCAAGGCCACGGGCAAGACGAACACCGGGGAGCCGTTTTTT.

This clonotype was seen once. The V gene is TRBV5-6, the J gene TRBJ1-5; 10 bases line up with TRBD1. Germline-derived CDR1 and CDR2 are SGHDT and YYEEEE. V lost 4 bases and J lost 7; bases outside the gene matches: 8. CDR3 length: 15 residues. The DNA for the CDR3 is TGTGCCAGCAGCCCCCTGACAGGGGGCGAGCAGCCCCAGCATTTT. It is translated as CASSPLTGGEQPQHF. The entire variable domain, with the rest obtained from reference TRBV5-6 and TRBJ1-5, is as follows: DAGVTQSPTHLIKTRGQQVTLRCSPKSGHDTVSWYQQALGQGPQFIFQYYEEEERQRGNFPDRFSGHQFPNYSSELNVNALLLGDSALYLCASSPLTGGEQPQHFGDGTRLSIL.

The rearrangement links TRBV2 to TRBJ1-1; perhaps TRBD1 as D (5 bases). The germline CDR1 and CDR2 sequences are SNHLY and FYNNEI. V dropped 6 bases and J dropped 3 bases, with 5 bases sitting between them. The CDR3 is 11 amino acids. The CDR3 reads CASSRDTEAFF. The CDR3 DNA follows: TGTGCCAGCAGCAGGGACACTGAAGCTTTCTTT.

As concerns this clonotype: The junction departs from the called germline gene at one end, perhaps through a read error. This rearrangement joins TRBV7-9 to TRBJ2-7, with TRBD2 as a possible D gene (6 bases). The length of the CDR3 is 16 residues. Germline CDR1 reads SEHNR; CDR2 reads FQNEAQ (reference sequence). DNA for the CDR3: TGTGCCAGTACCTCGGGAGCGGTTGGCTTCTCCTACGAGCAGCACTTC. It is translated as CASTSGAVGFSYEQHF.

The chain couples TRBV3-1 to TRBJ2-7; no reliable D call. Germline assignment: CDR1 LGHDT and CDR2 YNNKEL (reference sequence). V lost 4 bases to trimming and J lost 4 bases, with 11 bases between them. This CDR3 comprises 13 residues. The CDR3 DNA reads TGTGCCAGCAGCCTCCGTCCCGATTACGAGCAGTACTTC. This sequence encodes CASSLRPDYEQYF.

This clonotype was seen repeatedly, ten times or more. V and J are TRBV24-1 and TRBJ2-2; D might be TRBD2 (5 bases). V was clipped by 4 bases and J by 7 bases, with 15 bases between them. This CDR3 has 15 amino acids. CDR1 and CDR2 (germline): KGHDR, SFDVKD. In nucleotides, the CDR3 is TGTGCCACCAGTGACCCACCTTCTGGGAGCGGGGAGCTGTTTTTT. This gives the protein CATSDPPSGSGELFF.

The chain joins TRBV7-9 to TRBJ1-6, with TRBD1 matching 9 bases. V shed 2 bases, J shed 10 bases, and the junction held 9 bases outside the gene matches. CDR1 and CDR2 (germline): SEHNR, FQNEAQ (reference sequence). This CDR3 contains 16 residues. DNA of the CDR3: TGTGCCAGCAGCTTAAACCGGGACAGGGTTGGATCACCCCTCCACTTT. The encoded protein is CASSLNRDRVGSPLHF.

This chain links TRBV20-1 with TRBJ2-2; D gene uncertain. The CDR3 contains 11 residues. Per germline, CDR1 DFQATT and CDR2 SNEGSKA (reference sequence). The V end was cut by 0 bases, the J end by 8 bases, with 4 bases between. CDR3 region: CSARDAGELFF. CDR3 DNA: TGCAGTGCTAGAGATGCAGGGGAGCTGTTTTTT.

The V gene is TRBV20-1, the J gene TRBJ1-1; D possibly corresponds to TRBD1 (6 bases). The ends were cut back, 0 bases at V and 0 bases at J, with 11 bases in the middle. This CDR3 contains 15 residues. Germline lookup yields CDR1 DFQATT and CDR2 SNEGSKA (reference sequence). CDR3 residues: CSAREFRGLNTEAFF. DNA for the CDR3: TGCAGTGCTAGAGAATTTAGGGGGTTGAACACTGAAGCTTTCTTT.

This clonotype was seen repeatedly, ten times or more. Here the CDR3 reads CASTPPVGLSTGELFF. For the CDR3, the DNA is TGCGCCAGCACACCCCCCGTGGGACTAAGCACCGGGGAGCTGTTTTTT. The rearrangement joins TRBV5-1 to TRBJ2-2; the match to TRBD2 covers 7 bases. CDR1 and CDR2 (germline): SGHRS, YFSETQ. V lost 6 bases to trimming and J lost 4 bases; unmatched junction nucleotides: 12. This CDR3 is 16 amino acids long. Combining the CDR3 with reference TRBV5-1 and TRBJ2-2 gives the whole variable domain KAGVTQTPRYLIKTRGQQVTLSCSPISGHRSVSWYQQTPGQGLQFLFEYFSETQRNKGNFPGRFSGRQFSNSRSEMNVSTLELGDSALYLCASTPPVGLSTGELFFGEGSRLTVL.

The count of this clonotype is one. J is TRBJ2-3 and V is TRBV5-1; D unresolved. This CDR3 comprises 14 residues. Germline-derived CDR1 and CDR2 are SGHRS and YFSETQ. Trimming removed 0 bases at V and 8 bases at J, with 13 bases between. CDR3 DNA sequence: TGCGCCAGCAGCTTGGGGCTAGTATCAGGTACGCAGTATTTT. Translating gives CASSLGLVSGTQYF. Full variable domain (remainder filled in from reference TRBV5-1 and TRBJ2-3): KAGVTQTPRYLIKTRGQQVTLSCSPISGHRSVSWYQQTPGQGLQFLFEYFSETQRNKGNFPGRFSGRQFSNSRSEMNVSTLELGDSALYLCASSLGLVSGTQYFGPGTRLTVL.

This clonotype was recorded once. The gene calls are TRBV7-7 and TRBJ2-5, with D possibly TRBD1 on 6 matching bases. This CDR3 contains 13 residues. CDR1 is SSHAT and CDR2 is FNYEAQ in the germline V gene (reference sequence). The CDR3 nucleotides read TGTGCTAGACCACAGGGCCCTCAAGAGACCCAGTACTTC. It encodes CARPQGPQETQYF.

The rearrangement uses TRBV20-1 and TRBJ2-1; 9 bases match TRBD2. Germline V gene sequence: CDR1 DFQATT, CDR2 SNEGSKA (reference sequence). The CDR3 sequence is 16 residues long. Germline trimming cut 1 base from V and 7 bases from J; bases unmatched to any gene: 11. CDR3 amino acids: CSARVSRLAALNEQFF. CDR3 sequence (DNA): TGCAGTGCTAGAGTCAGTCGACTAGCGGCCCTTAATGAGCAGTTCTTC.

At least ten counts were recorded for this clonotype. The CDR3 sequence: CASSFGSGREQYF. CDR3 sequence (DNA): TGTGCCAGCAGTTTCGGATCCGGTCGGGAGCAGTACTTC. V and J are TRBV27 and TRBJ2-7; D is undetermined. Germline V CDR1 and CDR2: MNHEY, SMNVEV (reference sequence). The CDR3 runs to 13 residues. Trimming stripped 3 bases from V and 7 bases from J, with 13 bases between.

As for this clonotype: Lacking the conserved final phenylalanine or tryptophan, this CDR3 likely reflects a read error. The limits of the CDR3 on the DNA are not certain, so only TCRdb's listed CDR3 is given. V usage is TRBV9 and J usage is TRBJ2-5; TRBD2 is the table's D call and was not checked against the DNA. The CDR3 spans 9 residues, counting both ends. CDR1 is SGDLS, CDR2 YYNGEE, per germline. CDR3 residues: CASSVLAGR.

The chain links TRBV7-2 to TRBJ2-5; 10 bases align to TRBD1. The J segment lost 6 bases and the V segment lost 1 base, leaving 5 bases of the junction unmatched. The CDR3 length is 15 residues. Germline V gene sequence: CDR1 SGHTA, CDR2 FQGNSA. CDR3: CASSLGGDRGQTQYF. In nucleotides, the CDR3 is TGTGCCAGCAGCTTAGGGGGGGACAGGGGACAGACCCAGTACTTC.

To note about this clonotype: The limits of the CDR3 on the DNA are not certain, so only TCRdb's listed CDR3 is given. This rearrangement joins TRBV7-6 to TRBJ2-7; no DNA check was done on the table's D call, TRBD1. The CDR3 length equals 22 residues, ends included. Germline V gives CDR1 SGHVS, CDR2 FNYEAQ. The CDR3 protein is CASSFYICSAGGPHAGSYEQYF.

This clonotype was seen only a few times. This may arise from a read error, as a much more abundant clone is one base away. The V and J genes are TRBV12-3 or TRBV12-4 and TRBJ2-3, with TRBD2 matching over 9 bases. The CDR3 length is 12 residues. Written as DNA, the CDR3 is TGTGCCGGTGGGACTAGCACAGATGCGCAGTATTTT. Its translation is CAGGTSTDAQYF.

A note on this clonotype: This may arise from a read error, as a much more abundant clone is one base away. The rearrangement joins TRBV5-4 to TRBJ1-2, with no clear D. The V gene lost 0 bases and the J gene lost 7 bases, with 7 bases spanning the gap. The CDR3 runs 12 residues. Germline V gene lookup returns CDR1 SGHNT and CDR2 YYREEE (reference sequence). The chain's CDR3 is CASSLDWAGYTF. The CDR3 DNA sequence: TGTGCCAGCAGCTTGGACTGGGCTGGCTACACCTTC.

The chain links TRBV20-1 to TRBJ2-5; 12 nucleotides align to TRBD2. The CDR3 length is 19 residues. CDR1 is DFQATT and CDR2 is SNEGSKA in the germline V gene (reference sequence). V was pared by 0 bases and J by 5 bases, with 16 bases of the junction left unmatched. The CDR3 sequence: CSARDSVGTSGPRRETQYF. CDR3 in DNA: TGCAGTGCTAGAGATTCTGTAGGGACTAGCGGGCCCCGGAGGGAGACCCAGTACTTC.

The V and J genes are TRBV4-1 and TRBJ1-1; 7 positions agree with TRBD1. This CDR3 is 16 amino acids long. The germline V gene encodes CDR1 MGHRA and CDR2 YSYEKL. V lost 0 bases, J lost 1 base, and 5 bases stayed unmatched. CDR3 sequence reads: CASSQELGTANTEAFF. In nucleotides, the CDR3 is TGCGCCAGCAGCCAAGAACTTGGGACAGCGAACACTGAAGCTTTCTTT.

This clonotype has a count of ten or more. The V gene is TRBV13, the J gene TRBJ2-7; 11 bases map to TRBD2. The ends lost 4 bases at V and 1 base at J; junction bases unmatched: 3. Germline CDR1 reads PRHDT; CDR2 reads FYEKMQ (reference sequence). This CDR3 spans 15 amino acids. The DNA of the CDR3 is TGTGCCAGCAGCTCGACTAGCGGGGTGTCCTACGAGCAGTACTTC. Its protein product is CASSSTSGVSYEQYF.

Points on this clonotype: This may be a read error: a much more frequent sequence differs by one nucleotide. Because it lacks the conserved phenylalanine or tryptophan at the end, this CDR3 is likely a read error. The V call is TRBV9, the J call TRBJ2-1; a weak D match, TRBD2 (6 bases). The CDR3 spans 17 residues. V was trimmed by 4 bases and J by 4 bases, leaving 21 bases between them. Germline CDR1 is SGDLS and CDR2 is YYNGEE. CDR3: CASSSSWGVSRYNEQFL. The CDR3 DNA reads TGTGCCAGCAGCTCTAGCTGGGGGGTTTCTAGGTACAATGAGCAGTTCCTC.

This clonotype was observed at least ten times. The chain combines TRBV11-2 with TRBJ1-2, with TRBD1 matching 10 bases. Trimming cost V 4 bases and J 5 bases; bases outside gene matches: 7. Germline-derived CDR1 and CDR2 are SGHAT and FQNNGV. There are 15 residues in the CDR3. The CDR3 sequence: CASSSDRGLGYGYTF. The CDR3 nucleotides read TGTGCCAGCAGCTCTGACAGGGGGCTAGGATATGGCTACACCTTC.

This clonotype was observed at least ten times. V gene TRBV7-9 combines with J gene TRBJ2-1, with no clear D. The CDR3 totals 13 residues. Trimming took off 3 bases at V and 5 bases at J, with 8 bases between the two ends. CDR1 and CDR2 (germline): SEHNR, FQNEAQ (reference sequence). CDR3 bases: TGTGCCAGCAGCTTCCGACTGGACAATGAGCAGTTCTTC. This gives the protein CASSFRLDNEQFF.

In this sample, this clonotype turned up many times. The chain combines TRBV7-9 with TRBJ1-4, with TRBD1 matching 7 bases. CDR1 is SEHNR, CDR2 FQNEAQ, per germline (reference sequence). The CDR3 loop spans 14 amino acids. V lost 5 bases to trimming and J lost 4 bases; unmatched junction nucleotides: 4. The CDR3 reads CASSPPGGNEKLFF. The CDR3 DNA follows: TGTGCCAGCAGCCCACCAGGGGGTAATGAAAAACTGTTTTTT.

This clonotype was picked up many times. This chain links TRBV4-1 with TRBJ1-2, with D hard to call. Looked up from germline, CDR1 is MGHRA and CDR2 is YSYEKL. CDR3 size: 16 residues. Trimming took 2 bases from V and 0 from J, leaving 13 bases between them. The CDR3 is CASSQSQALSNYGYTF. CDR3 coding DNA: TGCGCCAGCAGCCAAAGCCAAGCCCTATCTAACTATGGCTACACCTTC.

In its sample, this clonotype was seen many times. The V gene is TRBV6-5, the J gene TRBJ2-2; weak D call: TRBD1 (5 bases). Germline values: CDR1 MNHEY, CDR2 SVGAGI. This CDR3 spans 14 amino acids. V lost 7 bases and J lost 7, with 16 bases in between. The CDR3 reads CASTLDRQGGELFF. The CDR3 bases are TGTGCCAGCACCCTGGACCGGCAGGGCGGGGAGCTGTTTTTT.

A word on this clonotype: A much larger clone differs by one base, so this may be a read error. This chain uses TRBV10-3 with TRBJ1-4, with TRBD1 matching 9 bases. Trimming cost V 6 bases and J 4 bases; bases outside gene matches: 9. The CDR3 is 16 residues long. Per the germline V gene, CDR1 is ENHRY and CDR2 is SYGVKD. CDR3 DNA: TGTGCCATCAGGAGATTACAGGGGGCTAGTAATGAAAAACTGTTTTTT. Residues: CAIRRLQGASNEKLFF.